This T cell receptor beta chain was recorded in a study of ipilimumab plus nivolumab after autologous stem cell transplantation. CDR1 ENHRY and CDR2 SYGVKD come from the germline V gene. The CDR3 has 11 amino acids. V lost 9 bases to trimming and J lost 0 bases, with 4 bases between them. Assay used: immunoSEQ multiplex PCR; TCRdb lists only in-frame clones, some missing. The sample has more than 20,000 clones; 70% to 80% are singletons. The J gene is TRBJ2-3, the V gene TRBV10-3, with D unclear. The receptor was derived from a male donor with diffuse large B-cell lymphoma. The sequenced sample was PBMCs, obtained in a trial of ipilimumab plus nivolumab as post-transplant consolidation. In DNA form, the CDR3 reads TGTGCCATTACAAGCACAGATACGCAGTATTTT. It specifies CAITSTDTQYF.